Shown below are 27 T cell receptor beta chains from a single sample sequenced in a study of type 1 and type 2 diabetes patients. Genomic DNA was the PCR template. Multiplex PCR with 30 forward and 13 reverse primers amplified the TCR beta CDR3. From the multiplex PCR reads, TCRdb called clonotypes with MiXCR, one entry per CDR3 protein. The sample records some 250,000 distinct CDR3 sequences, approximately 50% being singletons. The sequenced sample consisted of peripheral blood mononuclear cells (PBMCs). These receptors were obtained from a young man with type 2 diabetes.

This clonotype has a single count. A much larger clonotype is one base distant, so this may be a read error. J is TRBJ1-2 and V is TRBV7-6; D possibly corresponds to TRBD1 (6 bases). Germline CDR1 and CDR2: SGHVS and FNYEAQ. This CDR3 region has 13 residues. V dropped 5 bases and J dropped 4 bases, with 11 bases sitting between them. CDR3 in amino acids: CASSREGGYGYTF. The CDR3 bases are TGTGCCAGCAGCAGGGAGGGGGGCTATGGCTACACCTTC.

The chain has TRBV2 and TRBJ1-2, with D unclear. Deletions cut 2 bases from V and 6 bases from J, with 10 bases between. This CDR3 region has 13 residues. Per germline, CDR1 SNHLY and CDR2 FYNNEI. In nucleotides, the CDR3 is TGTGCCAGCAGTGAATGGCAGTATGATGGCTACACCTTC. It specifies CASSEWQYDGYTF.

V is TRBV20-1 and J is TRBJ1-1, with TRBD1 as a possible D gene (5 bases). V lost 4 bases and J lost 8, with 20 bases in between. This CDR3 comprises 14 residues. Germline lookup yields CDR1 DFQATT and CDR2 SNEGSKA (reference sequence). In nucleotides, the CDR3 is TGCAGTGCTAATCGGGGGGTCTATAGCACGGAAGCTTTCTTT. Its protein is CSANRGVYSTEAFF.

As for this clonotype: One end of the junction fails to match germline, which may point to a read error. The CDR3 region is CASRARGETQYF. The CDR3 DNA follows: TGCGCCAGCAGAGCGAGGGGAGAGACCCAGTACTTC. The rearrangement links TRBV28 to TRBJ2-5; D may match TRBD1 or TRBD2 (5 bases each). The CDR3 covers 12 residues. Germline CDR1 MDHEN, CDR2 SYDVKM.

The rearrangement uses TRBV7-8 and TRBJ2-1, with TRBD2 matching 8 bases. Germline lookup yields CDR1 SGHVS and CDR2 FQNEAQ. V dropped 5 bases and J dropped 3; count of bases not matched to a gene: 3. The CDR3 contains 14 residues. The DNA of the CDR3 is TGTGCCAGCAGCGTTACTAGCGGCTACAATGAGCAGTTCTTC. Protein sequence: CASSVTSGYNEQFF.

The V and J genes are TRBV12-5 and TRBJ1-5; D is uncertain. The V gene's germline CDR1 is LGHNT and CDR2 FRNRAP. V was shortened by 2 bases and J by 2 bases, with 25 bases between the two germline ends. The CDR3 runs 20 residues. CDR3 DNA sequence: TGTGCTAGTGGTTTGTTCCCCTCCGGGAAACGAGGAGGCGGCAATCAGCCCCAGCATTTT. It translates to CASGLFPSGKRGGGNQPQHF.

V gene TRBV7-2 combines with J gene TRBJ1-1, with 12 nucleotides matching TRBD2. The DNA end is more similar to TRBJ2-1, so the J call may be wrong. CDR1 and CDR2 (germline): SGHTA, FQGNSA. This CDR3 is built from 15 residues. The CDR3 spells CASSRPLAGGGEQFF. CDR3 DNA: TGTGCCAGCAGCCGCCCACTAGCGGGGGGTGGTGAGCAGTTCTTC.

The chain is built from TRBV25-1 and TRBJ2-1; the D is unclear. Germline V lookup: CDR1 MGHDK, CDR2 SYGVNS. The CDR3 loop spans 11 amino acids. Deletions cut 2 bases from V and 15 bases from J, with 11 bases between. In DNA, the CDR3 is TGTGCCAGCAGTGAACCGCTTAAGTGGTTCTTC. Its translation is CASSEPLKWFF.

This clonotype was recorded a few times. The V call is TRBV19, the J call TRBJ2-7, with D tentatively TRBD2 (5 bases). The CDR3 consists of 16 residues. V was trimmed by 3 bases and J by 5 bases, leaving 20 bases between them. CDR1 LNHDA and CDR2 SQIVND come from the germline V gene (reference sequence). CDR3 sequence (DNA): TGTGCCAGTAGTATGTTTTGGGCACTAGAAACCGACGAGCAGTACTTC. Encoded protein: CASSMFWALETDEQYF. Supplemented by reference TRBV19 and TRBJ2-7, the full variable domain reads DGGITQSPKYLFRKEGQNVTLSCEQNLNHDAMYWYRQDPGQGLRLIYYSQIVNDFQKGDIAEGYSVSREKKESFPLTVTSAQKNPTAFYLCASSMFWALETDEQYFGPGTRLTVT.

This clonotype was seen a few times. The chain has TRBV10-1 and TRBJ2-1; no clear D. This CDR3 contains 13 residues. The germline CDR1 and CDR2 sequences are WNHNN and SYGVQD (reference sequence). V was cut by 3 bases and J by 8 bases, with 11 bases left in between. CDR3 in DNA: TGCGCCAGCAGTGACCCCCTCTCCCATGAGCAGTTCTTC. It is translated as CASSDPLSHEQFF.

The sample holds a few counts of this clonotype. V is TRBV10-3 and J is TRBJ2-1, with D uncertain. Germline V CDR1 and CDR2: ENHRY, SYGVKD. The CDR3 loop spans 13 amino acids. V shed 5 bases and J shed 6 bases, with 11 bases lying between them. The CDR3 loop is CAISYTTVNEQFF. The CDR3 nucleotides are TGTGCCATCAGTTATACGACGGTCAATGAGCAGTTCTTC.

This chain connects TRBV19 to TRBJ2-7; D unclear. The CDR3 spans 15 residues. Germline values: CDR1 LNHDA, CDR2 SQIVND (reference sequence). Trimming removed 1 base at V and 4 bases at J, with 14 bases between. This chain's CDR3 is CASSIGLGGIYEQYF. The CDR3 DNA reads TGTGCCAGTAGTATAGGGCTTGGCGGTATTTACGAGCAGTACTTC.

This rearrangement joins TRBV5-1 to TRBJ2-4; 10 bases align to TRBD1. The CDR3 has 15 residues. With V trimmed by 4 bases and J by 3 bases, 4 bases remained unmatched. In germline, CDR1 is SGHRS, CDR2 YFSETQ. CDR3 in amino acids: CASSDRGLDKNIQYF. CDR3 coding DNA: TGCGCCAGCAGCGACAGGGGGCTTGACAAAAACATTCAGTACTTC.

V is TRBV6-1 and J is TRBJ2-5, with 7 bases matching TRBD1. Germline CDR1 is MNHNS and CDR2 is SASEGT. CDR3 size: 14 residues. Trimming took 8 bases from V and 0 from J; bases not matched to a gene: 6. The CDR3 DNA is TGTGCCAGCGGGACAGACACGTACCAAGAGACCCAGTACTTC. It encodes CASGTDTYQETQYF.

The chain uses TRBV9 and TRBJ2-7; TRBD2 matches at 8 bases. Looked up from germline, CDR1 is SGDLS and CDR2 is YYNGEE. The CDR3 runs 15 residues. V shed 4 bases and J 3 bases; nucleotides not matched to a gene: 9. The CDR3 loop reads CASSLRAGGHYEQYF. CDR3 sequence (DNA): TGTGCCAGCAGCTTAAGGGCGGGGGGCCACTACGAGCAGTACTTC.

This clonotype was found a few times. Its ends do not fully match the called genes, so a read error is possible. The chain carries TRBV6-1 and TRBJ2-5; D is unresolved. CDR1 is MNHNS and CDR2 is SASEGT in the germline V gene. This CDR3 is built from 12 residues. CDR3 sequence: CASSEGMRNSDF. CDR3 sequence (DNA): TGTGCCAGCAGTGAAGGCATGCGGAATTCCGACTTC.

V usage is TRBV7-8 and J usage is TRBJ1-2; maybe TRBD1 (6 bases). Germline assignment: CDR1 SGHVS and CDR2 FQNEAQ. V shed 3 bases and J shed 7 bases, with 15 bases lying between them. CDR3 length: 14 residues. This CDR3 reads CASSLIQGFGGYTF. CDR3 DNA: TGTGCCAGCAGCTTGATACAGGGTTTTGGTGGCTACACCTTC.

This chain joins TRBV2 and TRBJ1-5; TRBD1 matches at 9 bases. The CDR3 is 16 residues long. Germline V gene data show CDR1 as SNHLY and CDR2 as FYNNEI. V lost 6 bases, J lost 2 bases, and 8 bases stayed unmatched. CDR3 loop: CASRRGQGKGNQPQHF. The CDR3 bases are TGTGCCAGCAGGCGAGGACAGGGGAAGGGCAATCAGCCCCAGCATTTT.

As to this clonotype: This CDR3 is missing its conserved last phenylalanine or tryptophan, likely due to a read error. CDR3 residues: CAWSSHAESKLFL. CDR3 DNA: TGTGCCTGGAGCTCGCATGCCGAGTCAAAACTGTTTTTA. V gene TRBV30 combines with J gene TRBJ1-4; D gene unclear. The CDR3 runs 13 residues. Germline V gene lookup returns CDR1 GTSNPN and CDR2 SVGIG (reference sequence). Trimming stripped 3 bases from V and 10 bases from J, with 15 bases between.

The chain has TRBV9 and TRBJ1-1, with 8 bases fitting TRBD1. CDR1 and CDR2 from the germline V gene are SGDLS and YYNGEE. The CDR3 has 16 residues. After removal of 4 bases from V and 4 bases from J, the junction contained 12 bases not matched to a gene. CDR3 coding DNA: TGTGCCAGCAGCTTGGAAGACAGGGGTCGCGGCACTGAAGCTTTCTTT. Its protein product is CASSLEDRGRGTEAFF.

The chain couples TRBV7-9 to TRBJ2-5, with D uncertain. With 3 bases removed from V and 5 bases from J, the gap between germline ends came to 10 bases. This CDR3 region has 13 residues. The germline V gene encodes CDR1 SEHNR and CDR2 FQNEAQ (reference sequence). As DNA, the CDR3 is TGTGCCAGCAGCTTTGTCGGACCCGAGACCCAGTACTTC. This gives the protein CASSFVGPETQYF.

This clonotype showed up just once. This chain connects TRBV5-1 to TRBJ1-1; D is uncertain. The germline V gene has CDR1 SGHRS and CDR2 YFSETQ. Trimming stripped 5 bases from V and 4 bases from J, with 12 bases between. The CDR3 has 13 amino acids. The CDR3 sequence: CASRYRTSTEAFF. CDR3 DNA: TGCGCCAGCAGATATAGGACTTCCACTGAAGCTTTCTTT.

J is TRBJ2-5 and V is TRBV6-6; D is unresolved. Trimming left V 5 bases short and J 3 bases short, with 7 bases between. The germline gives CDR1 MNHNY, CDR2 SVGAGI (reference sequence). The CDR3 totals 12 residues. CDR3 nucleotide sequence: TGTGCCAGCAGTGGAGTGGAAGAGACCCAGTACTTC. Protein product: CASSGVEETQYF.

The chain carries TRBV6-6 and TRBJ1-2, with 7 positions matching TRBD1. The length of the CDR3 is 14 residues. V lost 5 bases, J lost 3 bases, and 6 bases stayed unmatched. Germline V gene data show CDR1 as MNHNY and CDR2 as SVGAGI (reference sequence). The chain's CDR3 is CASSEGARHYGYTF. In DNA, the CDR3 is TGTGCCAGCAGTGAGGGGGCGAGGCACTATGGCTACACCTTC.

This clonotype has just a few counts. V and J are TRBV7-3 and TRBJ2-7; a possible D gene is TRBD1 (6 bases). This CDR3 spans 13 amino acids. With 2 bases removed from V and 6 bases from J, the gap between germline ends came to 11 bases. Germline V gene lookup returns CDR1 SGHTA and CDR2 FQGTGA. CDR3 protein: CASSLEYRVEQYF. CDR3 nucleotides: TGTGCCAGCAGCTTAGAATACAGGGTCGAGCAGTACTTC.

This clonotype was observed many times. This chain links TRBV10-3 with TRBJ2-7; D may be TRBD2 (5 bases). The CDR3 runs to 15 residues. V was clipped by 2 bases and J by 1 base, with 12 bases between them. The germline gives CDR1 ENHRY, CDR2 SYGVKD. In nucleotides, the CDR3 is TGTGCCATCAGTGAGGAAGGACTGCCTTCCTACGAGCAGTACTTC. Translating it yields CAISEEGLPSYEQYF.

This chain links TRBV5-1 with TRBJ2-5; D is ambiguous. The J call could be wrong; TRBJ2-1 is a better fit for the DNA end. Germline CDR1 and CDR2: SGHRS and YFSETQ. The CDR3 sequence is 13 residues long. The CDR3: CASSFPLGNEQFF. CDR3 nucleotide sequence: TGCGCCAGCAGCTTTCCGCTAGGGAATGAGCAGTTCTTC.